The rows below give T cell receptor beta chains drawn from one sample of a study of post-analysis software for immune sequencing data. TCRdb re-analysed the PCR reads in MiXCR, keeping a single row per CDR3 protein. The table has around 500,000 distinct CDR3 sequences, around 36% seen once. The sequencing sample was made of blood. Receptors originate from a girl between 2 and 17 years old with multiple sclerosis. The CDR3 runs from the conserved cysteine through the conserved F or W. A D gene is named only where the DNA matches it firmly. The size of a clone is reported for some rows only, either as once, few or many, or as a class for expanded clones.

DNA	CDR3	V	size	J	D
TGCAGTGCTAGGCAGGTTAACTATGGCTACACCTTC	CSARQVNYGYTF	TRBV20-1	NA	TRBJ1-2	NA
TGTGCCACCAGTGCCAACCGGGACAGCGGCCTCTTACGGAATGAGCAGTTCTTC	CATSANRDSGLLRNEQFF	TRBV15	few	TRBJ2-1	TRBD1
TGTGCCATCAGTGACTCGGACGGGGACGAGGGCTACACCTTC	CAISDSDGDEGYTF	TRBV10-3	few	TRBJ1-2	NA
TGTGCCAGTCTTCTACGCACTGAAGCTTTCTTT	CASLLRTEAFF	TRBV19	NA	TRBJ1-1	NA
TGCAGCGGTCTGACAGGGGGGCGAGGCTACACCTTC	CSGLTGGRGYTF	TRBV29-1	few	TRBJ1-2	TRBD1
TGTGCCAGCTCACCAGACAGGTCCCTGTCCGGGTACAATGAGCAGTTCTTC	CASSPDRSLSGYNEQFF	TRBV18	NA	TRBJ2-1	NA
TGTGCCAGCAGCGAAAATGGGGGTAATCACCCCCAGCATTTT	CASSENGGNHPQHF	TRBV6-5	NA	TRBJ1-5	NA
TGTGCCAGCCCACCAGACGGGGCATTTGACTATGGCTACACCTTC	CASPPDGAFDYGYTF	TRBV18	NA	TRBJ1-2	NA
TGTGCCAGCAGCGCAGATGGGAGCGGGGGGATGGAGACCCAGTACTTC	CASSADGSGGMETQYF	TRBV11-2	NA	TRBJ2-5	TRBD2
TGTGCCAGCAGCTGGGGCCAGGGGAAAGGGTCACCCCTCCACTTT	CASSWGQGKGSPLHF	TRBV7-9	few	TRBJ1-6	NA
TGTGCCACCAGTGAGCCCCGGGGGCGGGGGGAGCTGTTTTTT	CATSEPRGRGELFF	TRBV10-3	NA	TRBJ2-2	NA
TGTGCCAGCACCCCCCGGCAGGGAGTTAGTTCCAACTATGGCTACACCTTC	CASTPRQGVSSNYGYTF	TRBV12-3/TRBV12-4	few	TRBJ1-2	NA
TGTGCCAGCAGAAAAACAGGCTACGCTAACTATGGCTACACCTTC	CASRKTGYANYGYTF	TRBV7-8	NA	TRBJ1-2	NA
TGTACCAGCAGCAACGGGGGCGGGGAGCAGTTCTTC	CTSSNGGGEQFF	TRBV7-9	NA	TRBJ2-1	NA
TGTGCCAGCAGCCTCCGGGACAGGGGGGGCGAGCAGTACTTC	CASSLRDRGGEQYF	TRBV3-1	few	TRBJ2-7	TRBD1
TGCGCCAGCAGCTTGGCCGAGGCAGGGAAAGAGACCCAGTACTTC	CASSLAEAGKETQYF	TRBV5-1	NA	TRBJ2-5	NA
TGTGCCAGCAGCATTTCCCCCCCGGGGGGGGCCACAGATACGCAGTATTTT	CASSISPPGGATDTQYF	TRBV6-1	NA	TRBJ2-3	TRBD2
TGTGCCAGCAGCCCCACATTCGTCGGGGTGAACACTGAAGCTTTCTTT	CASSPTFVGVNTEAFF	TRBV4-2	NA	TRBJ1-1	NA
TGTGCCACCAGTGATTTGGGGACAGGGGAAGAGACCCAGTACTTC	CATSDLGTGEETQYF	TRBV24-1	NA	TRBJ2-5	TRBD1
TGCGCCAGCAGTACCGGGACTAGCGGTCAAGAGACCCAGTACTTC	CASSTGTSGQETQYF	TRBV4-1	few	TRBJ2-5	TRBD2
TGTGCCAGCAGTTTACAAGGGACAGGAGCGCCCCAGCATTTT	CASSLQGTGAPQHF	TRBV12-3/TRBV12-4	NA	TRBJ1-5	TRBD1
TGCGCCAGCAGCCAAGGGACAGGGTGGGGTGAAAAACTGTTTTTT	CASSQGTGWGEKLFF	TRBV4-1	NA	TRBJ1-4	TRBD1
TGCAGTGCAGCGCCGCGGGGGGGATACAATGAGCAGTTCTTC	CSAAPRGGYNEQFF	TRBV20-1	NA	TRBJ2-1	TRBD2
TGTGCCAGCAGCCTTTTTAGCGGGGGGCCCCAAGAGACCCAGTACTTC	CASSLFSGGPQETQYF	TRBV9	NA	TRBJ2-5	TRBD2
TGCAGTGCTCGGGACATCCCCTCCTACGAGCAGTACTTC	CSARDIPSYEQYF	TRBV20-1	NA	TRBJ2-7	NA
TGTGCCAGCAGTGTGAACCGGGACCCTTTAAGCCCCGGGGTTAATCAGCCCCAGCATTTT	CASSVNRDPLSPGVNQPQHF	TRBV6-4	NA	TRBJ1-5	NA
TGTGCCACCAGCAGAGATGTTGGGGGGGCTAATCCGTTCTTC	CATSRDVGGANPFF	TRBV15	NA	TRBJ2-1	NA
TGCAGCGGGGGGGGGAACACTGAAGCTTTCTTT	CSGGGNTEAFF	TRBV29-1	NA	TRBJ1-1	NA
TGCAGTGCTAGAAGAGACCGCTGGAATGAGCAGTTCTTC	CSARRDRWNEQFF	TRBV20-1	few	TRBJ2-1	NA
TGCAGTGCTATCTCCGGGACTAGCGGGGGTTGGGGCACAGATACGCAGTATTTT	CSAISGTSGGWGTDTQYF	TRBV20-1	NA	TRBJ2-3	TRBD2
TGCAGTGCTGGAGGGACTAGCGGGGGGATAGAGACCCAGTACTTC	CSAGGTSGGIETQYF	TRBV20-1	NA	TRBJ2-5	TRBD2
TGCAGTGCTAGAGATTTAAGTGCGGGGGGGAGACAAGAGACCCAGTACTTC	CSARDLSAGGRQETQYF	TRBV20-1	few	TRBJ2-5	TRBD2
TGTGCCAGCAGCGTACCCCTTGATGGGGGTTACAATGAGCAGTTCTTC	CASSVPLDGGYNEQFF	TRBV9	few	TRBJ2-1	NA
TGCAGCGTAGACCCCACGACTAGCGGGGGGGCAGGCGATGAGCAGTTCTTC	CSVDPTTSGGAGDEQFF	TRBV29-1	few	TRBJ2-1	TRBD2
TGCAGCGTCGCCACACAGGTGTACCAAGAGACCCAGTACTTC	CSVATQVYQETQYF	TRBV29-1	NA	TRBJ2-5	NA
TGCAGTGCAGACCTTAGCGGGGGGGCTGACGAGCAGTACTTC	CSADLSGGADEQYF	TRBV20-1	NA	TRBJ2-7	TRBD2
TGTGCCAGCAGTCCTCGGACAGGGTTAATTACAGATACGCAGTATTTT	CASSPRTGLITDTQYF	TRBV6-6	NA	TRBJ2-3	TRBD1
TGCGCCAGCAGCCAAGTCCCGACAGGAGGGGGGAATTCACCCCTCCACTTT	CASSQVPTGGGNSPLHF	TRBV4-1	few	TRBJ1-6	NA
TGTGCCACCCGGACCCTCGGGAACATTCAGTACTTC	CATRTLGNIQYF	TRBV19	few	TRBJ2-4	NA
TGCGCCAGCAGCGGGGACGACGTACCAGATACGCAGTATTTT	CASSGDDVPDTQYF	TRBV5-1	few	TRBJ2-3	NA
TGTGCCAGCAGACCCACACCGAACTATGGCTACACCTTC	CASRPTPNYGYTF	TRBV6-5	few	TRBJ1-2	NA
TGTGCCAGCAGTCAAGACAGAATTAATTCACCCCTCCACTTT	CASSQDRINSPLHF	TRBV27	NA	TRBJ1-6	NA
TGTGCCAGCAGTGAAGATCGAAGGTCAGGGGTAGGCTATGGCTACACCTTC	CASSEDRRSGVGYGYTF	TRBV6-4	NA	TRBJ1-2	NA
TGCAGCGTGGCAGGACAGATAGGGCAGCCCCAGCATTTT	CSVAGQIGQPQHF	TRBV29-1	many	TRBJ1-5	NA
TGTGCCAGCAGCTCCCATGAGCGGTACAATGAGCAGTTCTTC	CASSSHERYNEQFF	TRBV11-2	few	TRBJ2-1	NA
TGTGCCAGCAGACTCAGGACAGGGTACGAGTACGAGCAGTACTTC	CASRLRTGYEYEQYF	TRBV2	NA	TRBJ2-7	TRBD1
TGTGCCAGCCGAGACGTGACTAGCGGAACCTACGAGCAGTACTTC	CASRDVTSGTYEQYF	TRBV6-5	few	TRBJ2-7	TRBD2
TGTGCCAGCATCCACCGGGACAGCTCCTACAATGAGCAGTACTTC	CASIHRDSSYNEQYF	TRBV7-8	NA	TRBJ2-7	TRBD1
TGTGCCAGCAGCTTAGGTTCCCCGGGGGCGTATGAGCAGTTCTTC	CASSLGSPGAYEQFF	TRBV11-2	NA	TRBJ2-1	NA
TGTGCCAGCAGCTTGGTCTCACAGGGCTCCTACGAGCAGTACTTC	CASSLVSQGSYEQYF	TRBV5-5	few	TRBJ2-7	NA
TGTGCCAGCAGTGAACTTCCTCGGACTAGCGGGGGGACAGATACGCAGTATTTT	CASSELPRTSGGTDTQYF	TRBV6-1	few	TRBJ2-3	TRBD2
TGCAGTGCTAGAGATTTGGGGGCCTCAAATGAAAAACTGTTTTTT	CSARDLGASNEKLFF	TRBV20-1	few	TRBJ1-4	NA
TGCAGCGCGAGTCTACAGGGGAAGAACACTGAAGCTTTCTTT	CSASLQGKNTEAFF	TRBV29-1	NA	TRBJ1-1	TRBD1
TGTGCCAGCAGCTTTTTTTCCAGACAAGAGACCCAGTACTTC	CASSFFSRQETQYF	TRBV5-6	many	TRBJ2-5	NA
TGTGCCAGCAGCTTGGTGACAGGGAACTATGGCTACACCTTC	CASSLVTGNYGYTF	TRBV7-2	few	TRBJ1-2	TRBD1
TGTGCCAGCACCCCCCGGGACAGGGCGCAAGAGACCCAGTACTTC	CASTPRDRAQETQYF	TRBV11-2	few	TRBJ2-5	TRBD1
TGCACCACGGGGTCCGCCCTCACTGAAGCTTTCTTT	CTTGSALTEAFF	TRBV29-1	NA	TRBJ1-1	NA
TGTGCCAGCAGTTATTTGACAGGGAACACTGAAGCTTTCTTT	CASSYLTGNTEAFF	TRBV6-5	NA	TRBJ1-1	NA